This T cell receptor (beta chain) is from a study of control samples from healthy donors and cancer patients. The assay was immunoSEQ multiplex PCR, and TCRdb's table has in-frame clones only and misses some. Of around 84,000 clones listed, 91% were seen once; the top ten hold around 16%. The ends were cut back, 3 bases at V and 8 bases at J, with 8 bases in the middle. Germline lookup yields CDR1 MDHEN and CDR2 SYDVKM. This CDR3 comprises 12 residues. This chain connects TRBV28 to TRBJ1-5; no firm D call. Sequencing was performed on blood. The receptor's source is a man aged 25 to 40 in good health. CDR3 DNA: TGTGCCAGCAGTTTTAGATCGGAGCCCCAGCATTTT. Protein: CASSFRSEPQHF.